The next 18 T cell receptor beta chains were all read from a single sample in a study of T cell responses to AZD1222 COVID-19 vaccine. The repertoire was sequenced with immunoSEQ multiplex PCR; TCRdb's copy has only in-frame clones and lacks some. The sample has over 50,000 clones; 75% to 90% are singletons. Sequences were derived from peripheral blood, sampled on day 0 of AZD1222 vaccination. Receptors originate from an adult in good health.

The rearrangement uses TRBV18 and TRBJ2-1, with D perhaps being TRBD1 or TRBD2 (5 bases each). Germline CDR1 is KGHSH and CDR2 is LQKENI. V lost 7 bases to trimming and J lost 1 base, with 20 bases between them. The CDR3 contains 17 residues. CDR3: CASCLGIGTLSYNEQFF. CDR3 DNA: TGTGCCAGCTGTCTCGGCATCGGGACGTTGTCCTACAATGAGCAGTTCTTC.

The chain joins TRBV9 to TRBJ1-3; 11 nucleotides match TRBD1. After removal of 4 bases from V and 4 bases from J, the junction contained 10 bases not matched to a gene. From germline, CDR1 is SGDLS and CDR2 YYNGEE. This CDR3 is 17 amino acids long. Written as DNA, the CDR3 is TGTGCCAGCAGCCCTCGGACAGGGGGCGAATCAGGAAACACCATATATTTT. It encodes CASSPRTGGESGNTIYF.

This clone has only a few counts. The rearrangement joins TRBV7-8 to TRBJ2-7; 7 bases align to TRBD2. Trimming cost V 4 bases and J 2 bases; bases outside gene matches: 8. The CDR3 runs 15 residues. The germline gives CDR1 SGHVS, CDR2 FQNEAQ. This CDR3 is CASSYYSGLAYEQYF. The CDR3 DNA follows: TGTGCCAGCAGCTACTATAGCGGGCTCGCCTACGAGCAGTACTTC.

This clone was observed once. The chain employs TRBV9 and TRBJ2-6, with no clear D. In germline, CDR1 is SGDLS, CDR2 YYNGEE. V dropped 2 bases and J dropped 3 bases, with 9 bases sitting between them. The CDR3 loop spans 15 amino acids. The CDR3 here is CASSVEIGGANVLTF. CDR3 in DNA: TGTGCCAGCAGCGTGGAAATTGGTGGGGCCAACGTCCTGACTTTC. The whole variable domain, filled in from reference TRBV9 and TRBJ2-6, reads DSGVTQTPKHLITATGQRVTLRCSPRSGDLSVYWYQQSLDQGLQFLIQYYNGEERAKGNILERFSAQQFPDLHSELNLSSLELGDSALYFCASSVEIGGANVLTFGAGSRLTVL.

The chain uses TRBV5-1 and TRBJ2-3, with 8 bases aligning to TRBD1. Germline V gene data show CDR1 as SGHRS and CDR2 as YFSETQ. The CDR3 consists of 15 residues. Unmatched junction bases numbered 1, after V lost 0 bases and J lost 1 base. CDR3 sequence (DNA): TGCGCCAGCAGCTTGGCGACAGGGGGCACAGATACGCAGTATTTT. Protein sequence: CASSLATGGTDTQYF. Complete variable domain (other parts from reference TRBV5-1 and TRBJ2-3): KAGVTQTPRYLIKTRGQQVTLSCSPISGHRSVSWYQQTPGQGLQFLFEYFSETQRNKGNFPGRFSGRQFSNSRSEMNVSTLELGDSALYLCASSLATGGTDTQYFGPGTRLTVL.

This chain uses TRBV5-1 with TRBJ1-1, with 9 bases identical to TRBD1. Germline-derived CDR1 and CDR2 are SGHRS and YFSETQ. CDR3 length: 14 amino acids. Germline trimming cut 5 bases from V and 4 bases from J; bases unmatched to any gene: 6. CDR3 sequence: CASSLQGAVTEAFF. The DNA for the CDR3 is TGCGCCAGCAGTCTACAGGGGGCTGTCACTGAAGCTTTCTTT.

The chain couples TRBV18 to TRBJ2-1; the D is unclear. V was pared by 2 bases and J by 2 bases, with 10 bases between. Germline CDR1 KGHSH, CDR2 LQKENI. The CDR3 is 15 residues long. The CDR3 region is CASSPVLVAYNEQFF. The CDR3, as DNA: TGTGCCAGCTCACCAGTTCTAGTGGCCTACAATGAGCAGTTCTTC.

This chain links TRBV23-1 with TRBJ2-4; D may be TRBD2 (5 bases). TRBV23-1 counts as an open reading frame of uncertain function. The CDR3 consists of 19 residues. V was clipped by 0 bases and J by 1 base, with 19 bases between them. The chain's CDR3 is CASSQSRAYGKGAKNIQYF. The CDR3 DNA is TGCGCCAGCAGTCAATCTCGGGCTTACGGGAAAGGGGCCAAAAACATTCAGTACTTC.

The V and J genes are TRBV5-6 and TRBJ2-7; 9 bases map to TRBD1. This CDR3 has 18 amino acids. The V gene end was trimmed by 4 bases and the J gene end by 2 bases; junction bases not matched to a gene: 16. Germline CDR1 SGHDT, CDR2 YYEEEE. CDR3 in amino acids: CASSLGTGTSSLPYEQYF. CDR3 nucleotide sequence: TGTGCCAGCAGCCTGGGGACAGGGACCTCGTCCCTACCCTACGAGCAGTACTTC.

This chain connects TRBV30 to TRBJ2-7; D remains ambiguous. From germline, CDR1 is GTSNPN and CDR2 SVGIG (reference sequence). V was pared by 2 bases and J by 2 bases, with 7 bases between. The CDR3 sequence is 12 residues long. The CDR3 sequence: CAWSPQTYEQYF. The CDR3 nucleotides read TGTGCCTGGAGTCCTCAAACCTACGAGCAGTACTTC.

V is TRBV12-5 and J is TRBJ1-1; 9 positions agree with TRBD1. The germline gives CDR1 LGHNT, CDR2 FRNRAP. The CDR3 sequence is 15 residues long. J was trimmed by 4 bases and V by 3 bases; bases with no gene match: 6. CDR3 region: CASGFSGTGSTEAFF. CDR3 sequence (DNA): TGTGCTAGTGGTTTCTCCGGGACAGGGTCCACTGAAGCTTTCTTT.

CDR3 sequence: CASSSLGGTYNEQFF. The CDR3 region has the DNA TGTGCCAGCAGTTCCCTAGGGGGAACATACAATGAGCAGTTCTTC. The rearrangement links TRBV6-5 to TRBJ2-1, with D perhaps matching TRBD1 (6 bases). The germline V gene encodes CDR1 MNHEY and CDR2 SVGAGI. The germline V and J ends were trimmed by 4 bases and 4 bases, with 14 bases remaining between them. The CDR3 has 15 amino acids.

The chain recombines TRBV20-1 with TRBJ1-4; no clear D. This CDR3 region has 13 residues. Trimming stripped 3 bases from V and 5 bases from J, with 10 bases between. Germline V gene data show CDR1 as DFQATT and CDR2 as SNEGSKA (reference sequence). The CDR3 is CSASRGMNEKLFF. DNA for the CDR3: TGCAGTGCTAGTCGCGGAATGAATGAAAAACTGTTTTTT.

The V gene is TRBV6-2 or TRBV6-3, the J gene TRBJ2-3, with a possible D match to TRBD2 (5 bases). V lost 6 bases to trimming and J lost 5 bases, with 15 bases between them. CDR3 length: 14 residues. Per the germline V gene, CDR1 is MNHEY and CDR2 is SVGEGT. The CDR3: CASSLPGSRDTQYF. In DNA form, the CDR3 reads TGTGCCAGCAGCCTCCCGGGATCGCGAGATACGCAGTATTTT.

The rearrangement uses TRBV2 and TRBJ2-7, with 9 bases fitting TRBD2. The CDR3 sequence is 14 residues long. With V trimmed by 6 bases and J by 1 base, 4 bases remained unmatched. The germline V gene has CDR1 SNHLY and CDR2 FYNNEI. The CDR3 DNA follows: TGTGCCAGCAGGAACACTAGCGGGTCCTACGAGCAGTACTTC. It translates to CASRNTSGSYEQYF.

The gene calls are TRBV10-1 and TRBJ1-4; D not certain. The CDR3 has 11 amino acids. Germline CDR1 WNHNN, CDR2 SYGVQD (reference sequence). V dropped 9 bases and J dropped 17 bases, with 19 bases sitting between them. The CDR3 is CARENLRTVFF. In nucleotides, the CDR3 is TGCGCCAGAGAGAACCTCCGGACGGTTTTTTTT.

V gene TRBV5-5 combines with J gene TRBJ2-1; D perhaps matches TRBD1 (6 bases). Trimming shortened V by 3 bases and J by 1 base, and 8 bases separated the two germline ends. CDR1 and CDR2 (germline): SGHKS, YYEKEE (reference sequence). The CDR3 length is 14 residues. The CDR3 loop is CASSSGQSYNEQFF. The CDR3 nucleotides read TGTGCCAGCAGCTCGGGACAATCCTACAATGAGCAGTTCTTC.

V is TRBV19 and J is TRBJ1-4, with D maybe TRBD1 (5 bases). This CDR3 is 13 amino acids long. The germline CDR1 and CDR2 sequences are LNHDA and SQIVND (reference sequence). V was shortened by 3 bases and J by 8 bases, with 10 bases between the two germline ends. The CDR3 DNA reads as TGTGCCAGTAGTATTGGGACGGGGGAAAAACTGTTTTTT. Its translation is CASSIGTGEKLFF.